These 8 T cell receptor beta chains were all obtained from the same sample, sequenced in a study of T cells in localized non-small cell lung cancer. Here immunoSEQ multiplex PCR was the method, and the copy in TCRdb shows in-frame clones only, minus some. The table records 20,000 to 30,000 clones, roughly 90% of them present only once. The sequencing used peripheral blood, collected before any cancer treatment. The receptors shown here come from a woman aged 35 to 75 with stage I lung adenocarcinoma.

This chain connects TRBV7-2 to TRBJ2-2; no reliable D call. Germline assignment: CDR1 SGHTA and CDR2 FQGNSA. The CDR3 covers 12 residues. The V and J ends lost 1 base and 6 bases respectively, with 3 bases between them. The CDR3 spells CASSLDSGELFF. The CDR3 DNA reads TGTGCCAGCAGCTTAGATTCCGGGGAGCTGTTTTTT.

The V call is TRBV5-1, the J call TRBJ2-5, with TRBD1 matching over 7 bases. The CDR3 extends over 14 amino acids. Germline trimming cut 2 bases from V and 4 bases from J; bases unmatched to any gene: 5. Germline values: CDR1 SGHRS, CDR2 YFSETQ. The CDR3 sequence: CASSFTGEGETQYF. The CDR3 region has the DNA TGCGCCAGCAGCTTTACAGGGGAAGGAGAGACCCAGTACTTC.

The chain links TRBV9 to TRBJ2-7; 7 bases agree with TRBD1. The junction had 3 bases not matched to a gene; V was cut back by 3 bases and J by 0 bases. The V gene's germline CDR1 is SGDLS and CDR2 YYNGEE. CDR3 length: 14 residues. The CDR3 loop reads CASSAGDSSYEQYF. CDR3 bases: TGTGCCAGCAGCGCCGGGGACAGCTCCTACGAGCAGTACTTC.

The V and J genes are TRBV4-3 and TRBJ1-5; 7 bases map to TRBD1. This CDR3 is built from 14 residues. Germline loops: CDR1 LGHNA, CDR2 YSLEER. After removal of 0 bases from V and 5 bases from J, the junction contained 1 base not matched to a gene. CDR3 amino acids: CASSQDQGDQPQHF. CDR3 DNA: TGCGCCAGCAGCCAAGACCAGGGGGATCAGCCCCAGCATTTT.

The V gene is TRBV2, the J gene TRBJ1-4, with a tentative D call TRBD1 (5 bases). The CDR3 sequence is 15 residues long. From germline, CDR1 is SNHLY and CDR2 FYNNEI. The ends were cut back, 2 bases at V and 8 bases at J, with 15 bases in the middle. CDR3 in DNA: TGTGCCAGCAGTGAAAATTCGGGGCTTTGGGAAAAACTGTTTTTT. This encodes CASSENSGLWEKLFF. Drawing the rest from reference TRBV2 and TRBJ1-4, the complete variable domain is EPEVTQTPSHQVTQMGQEVILRCVPISNHLYFYWYRQILGQKVEFLVSFYNNEISEKSEIFDDQFSVERPDGSNFTLKIRSTKLEDSAMYFCASSENSGLWEKLFFGSGTQLSVL.

This clone was recorded only once. V gene TRBV28 combines with J gene TRBJ2-7; D remains ambiguous. Looked up from germline, CDR1 is MDHEN and CDR2 is SYDVKM. The CDR3 consists of 14 residues. V dropped 2 bases and J dropped 2 bases, with 10 bases sitting between them. The CDR3 loop reads CASSLGPRPYEQYF. CDR3 coding DNA: TGTGCCAGCAGTTTAGGGCCCAGACCCTACGAGCAGTACTTC.

A few counts support this clone. The DNA of the CDR3 is TGTGCCAGCTCACCACGGGGACAGGTCGGCTATGGCTACACCTTC. The encoded protein is CASSPRGQVGYGYTF. The genes are TRBV18 and TRBJ1-2; 8 bases match TRBD1. V was pared by 1 base and J by 4 bases, with 5 bases of the junction left unmatched. The germline V gene has CDR1 KGHSH and CDR2 LQKENI. The CDR3 is made up of 15 amino acids.

The CDR3 sequence is CASSFPGNTEAFF. The CDR3 DNA sequence: TGTGCCAGCAGTTTTCCGGGGAACACTGAAGCTTTCTTT. The genes are TRBV27 and TRBJ1-1; unclear D gene. Trimming left V 3 bases short and J 1 base short, with 6 bases between. This CDR3 has 13 amino acids. CDR1 and CDR2 from the germline V gene are MNHEY and SMNVEV (reference sequence).